This entry is about one T cell receptor (beta chain). The specificity of this receptor is unknown. Base qualities were left out, and no much larger clone turns up one base away. This record belongs to a study of blood T cell repertoires in COVID-19 (dated by TCRdb to the early 2020s). For the study in its entirety: Collaborator samples came from the United States, Italy and Spain and covered acute and convalescent phases of COVID-19. Sample metadata almost always included a de-identified subject ID, COVID-19 status, age in years and sex. The prospective study material was composed of cDNA or gDNA derived from T cells, B-cell-depleted T cells, or PBMCs. The repertoires were released in a freely available public database meant as a resource for research on the immune response to SARS-CoV-2. The samples were drawn from two sources: the first 160 participants of the ongoing ImmuneRACE study, and 950 to 1,500 subjects contributed by 6 global collaborators. Where HLA class I and class II types were available, the types were taken from metadata supplied by the sample provider, not from assay-based typing. The dataset comprised deeply sampled blood TCRbeta repertoires from subjects exposed to, actively infected with, or recovered from COVID-19.

The research as a whole found: Clinical and demographic metadata were provided uncurated, with the amount varying by source and participant.

The immunoSEQ Assay, a bias-controlled multiplex PCR, was used to amplify TCRbeta CDR3 regions from genomic DNA. For the original study's pipeline: Nucleated cell counts per sample were estimated from amplification of reference gene primers within the assay. To quantify the absolute abundance of each unique TCRbeta CDR3 rearrangement, sequence reads were collapsed and filtered. For each sample, productive Simpson clonality was calculated as the square root of Simpson's diversity index across productive rearrangements. TCRdb holds this immuneACCESS table with in-frame rearrangements only. Some clones are missing; in checked studies, unresolved V genes explain under half, and the rest has no known cause. D and trimming come from the DNA, and the V and J calls and clone size come from that table. This sample gives 300,000 to 400,000 clones in total; over 70% of them show up just once. The ten largest clones represent under 6.5% of the sample.

CDR1 KGHSH and CDR2 LQKENI were looked up in the germline V gene. Taken from cysteine to phenylalanine, the CDR3 has 15 residues. Only the CDR3 part of the read is kept: 45 bases, read in frame from the first base. Trimming leaves V shorter by 2 bases and J shorter by 4 bases, with the junction holding 7 bases beyond the gene matches. One collaborating source in Seattle enrolled patients while the patients were actively infected and followed the patients over time throughout the course of disease. Whole blood was collected in K2EDTA tubes by collaborating institutions according to the institutions' own protocols. Collaborator samples were shipped for TCRbeta analysis as frozen whole blood, isolated PBMCs, or DNA extracted from either sample type.

The TCR originated in a woman between 45 and 65 years old with COVID-19, enrolled during active disease. Rearrangement joined TRBV18 to TRBJ1-1; 7 central bases correspond to TRBD1. What was sequenced was peripheral blood. The CDR3 has the sequence CASSPIDAGGTEAFF. The DNA sequence is TGTGCCAGCTCACCAATTGATGCAGGGGGCACTGAAGCTTTCTTT.